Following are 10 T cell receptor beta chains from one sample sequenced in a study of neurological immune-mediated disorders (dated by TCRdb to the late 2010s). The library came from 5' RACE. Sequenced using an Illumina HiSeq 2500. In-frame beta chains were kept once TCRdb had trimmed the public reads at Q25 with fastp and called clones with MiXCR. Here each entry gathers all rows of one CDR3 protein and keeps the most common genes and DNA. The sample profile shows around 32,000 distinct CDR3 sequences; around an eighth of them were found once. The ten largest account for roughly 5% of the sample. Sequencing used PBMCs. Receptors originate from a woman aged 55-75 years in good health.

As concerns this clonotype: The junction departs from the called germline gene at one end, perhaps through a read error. In nucleotides, the CDR3 is TGTGTCATCAGTGAGTCGAAGGGTAACACTGAAGCTTTTTTT. Protein product: CVISESKGNTEAFF. V usage is TRBV10-3 and J usage is TRBJ1-1; D gene uncertain. There are 14 residues in the CDR3. In germline, CDR1 is ENHRY, CDR2 SYGVKD.

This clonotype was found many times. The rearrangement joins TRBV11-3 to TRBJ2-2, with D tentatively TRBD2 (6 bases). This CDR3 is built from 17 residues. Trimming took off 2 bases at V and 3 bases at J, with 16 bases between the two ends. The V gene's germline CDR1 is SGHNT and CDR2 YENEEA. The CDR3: CASSLYSGTLDTGELFF. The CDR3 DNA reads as TGTGCCAGCAGCTTATATTCCGGGACTCTAGACACCGGGGAGCTGTTTTTT.

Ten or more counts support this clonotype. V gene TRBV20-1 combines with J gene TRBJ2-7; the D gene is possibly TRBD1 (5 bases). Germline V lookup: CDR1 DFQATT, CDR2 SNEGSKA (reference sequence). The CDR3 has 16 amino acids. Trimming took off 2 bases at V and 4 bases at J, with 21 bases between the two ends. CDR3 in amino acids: CSARLLNRLKWYEQYF. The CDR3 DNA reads TGCAGTGCTAGATTACTTAACAGGCTGAAGTGGTACGAGCAGTACTTC.

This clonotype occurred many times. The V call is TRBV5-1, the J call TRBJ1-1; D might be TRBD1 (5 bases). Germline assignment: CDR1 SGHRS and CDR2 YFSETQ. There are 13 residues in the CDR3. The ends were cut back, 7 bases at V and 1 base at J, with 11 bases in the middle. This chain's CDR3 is CASGRDPNTEAFF. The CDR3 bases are TGCGCCAGCGGCCGGGACCCGAACACTGAAGCTTTCTTT. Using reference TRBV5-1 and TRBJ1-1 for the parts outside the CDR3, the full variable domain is KAGVTQTPRYLIKTRGQQVTLSCSPISGHRSVSWYQQTPGQGLQFLFEYFSETQRNKGNFPGRFSGRQFSNSRSEMNVSTLELGDSALYLCASGRDPNTEAFFGQGTRLTVV.

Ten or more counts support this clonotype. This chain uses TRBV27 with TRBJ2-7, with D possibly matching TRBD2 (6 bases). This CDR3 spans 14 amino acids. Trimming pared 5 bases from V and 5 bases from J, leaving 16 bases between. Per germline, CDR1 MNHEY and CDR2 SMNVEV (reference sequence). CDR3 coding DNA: TGTGCCAGCAGTGCGGGACTTCCAGAGGACGAGCAGTACTTC. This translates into CASSAGLPEDEQYF.

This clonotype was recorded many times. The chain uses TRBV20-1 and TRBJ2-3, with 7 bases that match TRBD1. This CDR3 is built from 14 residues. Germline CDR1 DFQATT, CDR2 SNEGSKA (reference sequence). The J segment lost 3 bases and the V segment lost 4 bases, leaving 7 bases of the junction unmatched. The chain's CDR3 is CSATLTGRTDTQYF. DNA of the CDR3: TGCAGTGCTACTCTGACAGGGCGGACAGATACGCAGTATTTT.

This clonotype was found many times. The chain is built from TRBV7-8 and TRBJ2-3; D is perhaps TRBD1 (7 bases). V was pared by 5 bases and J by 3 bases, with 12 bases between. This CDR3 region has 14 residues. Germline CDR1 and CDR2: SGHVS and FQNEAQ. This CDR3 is CASSASGGTDTQYF. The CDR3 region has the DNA TGTGCCAGCAGCGCCTCAGGGGGGACAGATACGCAGTATTTT.

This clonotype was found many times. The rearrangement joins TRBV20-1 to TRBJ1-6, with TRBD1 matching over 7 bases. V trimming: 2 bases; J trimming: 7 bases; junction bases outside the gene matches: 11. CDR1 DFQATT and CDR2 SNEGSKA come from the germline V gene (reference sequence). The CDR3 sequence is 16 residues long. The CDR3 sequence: CSARMTGMLGNSPLHF. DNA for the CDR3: TGCAGTGCTAGAATGACAGGGATGTTGGGAAATTCACCCCTCCACTTT.

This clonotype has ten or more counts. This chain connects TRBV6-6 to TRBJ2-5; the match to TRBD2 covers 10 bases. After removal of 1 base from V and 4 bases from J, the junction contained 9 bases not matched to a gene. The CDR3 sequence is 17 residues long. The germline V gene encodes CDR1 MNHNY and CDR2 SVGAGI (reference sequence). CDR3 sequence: CASSYLPSGGAGETQYF. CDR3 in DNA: TGTGCCAGCAGTTACTTACCGAGCGGGGGGGCGGGAGAGACCCAGTACTTC.

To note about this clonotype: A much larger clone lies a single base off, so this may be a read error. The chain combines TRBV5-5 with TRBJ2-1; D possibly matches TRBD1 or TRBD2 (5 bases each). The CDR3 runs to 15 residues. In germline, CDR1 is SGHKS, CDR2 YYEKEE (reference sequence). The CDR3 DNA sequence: TGTGCCAGCAGCTCGCCCTTTCGAGGGGCTTATGAGCAGTCCTTC. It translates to CASSSPFRGAYEQSF.